The sequence of this TCR beta chain was determined in a study of identical twins. The germline V and J ends were trimmed by 3 bases and 0 bases, with 15 bases remaining between them. CDR3 length: 16 amino acids. Template switching added a universal primer site, and cDNA bore unique molecular identifiers. Each CDR3 protein is one row after TCRdb ran MiXCR on the 5' RACE reads. The table has 1.5 million to 2 million distinct CDR3 sequences, around 33% seen once. Comment on this clonotype: Its antigen remains unknown.

Study-level points and caveats: Abundant beta clonotypes from cord blood bore fewer insertions; memory repertoires lacked this pattern. Among beta out-of-frame sequences, excess sharing between twins appeared weaker. Potential partial confounding of zero-insertion analyses by invariant MAIT and iNKT cells was noted.

The specimen was cord blood. The source of this sequence is a newborn girl in good health. The genes are TRBV12-3 or TRBV12-4 and TRBJ2-7, with D possibly matching TRBD1 (7 bases). In DNA, the CDR3 is TGTGCCAGCAGTTTGGGGGGAAAGGGGGCCTCCTACGAGCAGTACTTC. It yields the protein CASSLGGKGASYEQYF.